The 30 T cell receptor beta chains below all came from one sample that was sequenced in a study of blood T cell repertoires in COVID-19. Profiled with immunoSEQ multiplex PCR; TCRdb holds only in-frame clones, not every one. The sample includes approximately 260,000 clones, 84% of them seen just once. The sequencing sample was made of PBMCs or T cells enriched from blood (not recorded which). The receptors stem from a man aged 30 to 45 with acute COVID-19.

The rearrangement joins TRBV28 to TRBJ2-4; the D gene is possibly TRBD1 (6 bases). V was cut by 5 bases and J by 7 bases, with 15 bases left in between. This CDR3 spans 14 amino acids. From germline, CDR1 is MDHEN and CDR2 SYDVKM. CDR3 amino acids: CASSRQQGLNIQYF. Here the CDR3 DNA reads TGTGCCAGCAGTCGTCAACAGGGATTGAACATTCAGTACTTC.

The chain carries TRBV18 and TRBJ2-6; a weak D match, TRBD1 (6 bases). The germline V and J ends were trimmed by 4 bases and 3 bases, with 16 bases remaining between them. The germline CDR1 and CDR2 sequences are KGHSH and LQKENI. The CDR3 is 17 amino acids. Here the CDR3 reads CASSLWGPDNGANVLTF. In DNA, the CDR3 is TGTGCCAGCTCACTCTGGGGGCCGGATAATGGGGCCAACGTCCTGACTTTC.

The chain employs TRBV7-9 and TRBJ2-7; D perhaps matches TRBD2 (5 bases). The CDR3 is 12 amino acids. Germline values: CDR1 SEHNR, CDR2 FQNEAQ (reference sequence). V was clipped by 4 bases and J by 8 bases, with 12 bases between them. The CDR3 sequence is CASSYAGAQQYV. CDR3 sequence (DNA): TGTGCCAGCAGCTACGCGGGTGCACAGCAGTACGTC.

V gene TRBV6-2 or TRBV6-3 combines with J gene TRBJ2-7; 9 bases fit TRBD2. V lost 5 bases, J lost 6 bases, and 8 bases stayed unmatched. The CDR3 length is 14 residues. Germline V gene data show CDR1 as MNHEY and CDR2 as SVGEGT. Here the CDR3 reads CASSLVGLASEQYV. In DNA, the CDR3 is TGTGCCAGCAGTCTGGTTGGACTAGCGAGCGAGCAGTACGTC.

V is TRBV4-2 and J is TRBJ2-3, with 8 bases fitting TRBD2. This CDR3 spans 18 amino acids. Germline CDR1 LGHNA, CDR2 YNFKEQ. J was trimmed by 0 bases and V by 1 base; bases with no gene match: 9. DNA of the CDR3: TGTGCCAGCAGCCAAGTAGTTACCGGGGGGGCTAGCACAGATACGCAGTATTTT. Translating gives CASSQVVTGGASTDTQYF.

The CDR3 DNA follows: TGTGCCAGCAGCTTAGTCCGGGGTGTCACCGGGGAGCTGTTTTTT. Amino acids: CASSLVRGVTGELFF. This chain links TRBV11-2 with TRBJ2-2; the D gene is possibly TRBD2 (5 bases). In germline, CDR1 is SGHAT, CDR2 FQNNGV. The germline V and J ends were trimmed by 1 base and 4 bases, with 10 bases remaining between them. This CDR3 has 15 residues.

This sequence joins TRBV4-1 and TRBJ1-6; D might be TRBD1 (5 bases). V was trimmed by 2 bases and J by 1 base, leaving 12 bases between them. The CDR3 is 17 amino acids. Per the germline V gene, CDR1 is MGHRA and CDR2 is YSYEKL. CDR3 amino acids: CASSQPPGGSYNSPLHF. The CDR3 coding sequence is TGCGCCAGCAGCCAACCCCCCGGGGGGTCCTATAATTCACCCCTCCACTTT.

CDR3 nucleotide sequence: TGTGCCAGCAGCTCCTCTACCATGATGGGGTCAGGGGCTGGAAACACCATATATTTT. As protein: CASSSSTMMGSGAGNTIYF. The chain joins TRBV13 to TRBJ1-3; TRBD1 is a possible D gene (6 bases). CDR3 size: 19 residues. V lost 4 bases to trimming and J lost 2 bases, with 24 bases between them. The germline gives CDR1 PRHDT, CDR2 FYEKMQ (reference sequence).

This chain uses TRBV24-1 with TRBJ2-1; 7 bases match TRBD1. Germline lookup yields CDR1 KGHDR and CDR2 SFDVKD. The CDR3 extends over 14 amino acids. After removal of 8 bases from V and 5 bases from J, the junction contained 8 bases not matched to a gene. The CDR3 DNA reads TGTGCCACCATGGAAGGGGGCATGAACAATGAGCAGTTCTTC. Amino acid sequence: CATMEGGMNNEQFF.

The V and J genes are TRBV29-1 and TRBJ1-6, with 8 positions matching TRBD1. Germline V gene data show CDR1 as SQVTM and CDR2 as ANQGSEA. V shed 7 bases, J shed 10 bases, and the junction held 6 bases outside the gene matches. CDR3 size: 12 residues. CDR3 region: CSARTGNSPLHF. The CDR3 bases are TGCAGCGCCCGGACAGGGAACTCACCCCTCCACTTT.

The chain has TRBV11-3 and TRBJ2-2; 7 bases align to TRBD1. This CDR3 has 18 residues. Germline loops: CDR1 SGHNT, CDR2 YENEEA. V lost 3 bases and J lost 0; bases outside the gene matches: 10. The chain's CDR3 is CASSFTILGTANTGELFF. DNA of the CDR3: TGTGCCAGCAGCTTTACTATCCTCGGGACAGCGAACACCGGGGAGCTGTTTTTT.

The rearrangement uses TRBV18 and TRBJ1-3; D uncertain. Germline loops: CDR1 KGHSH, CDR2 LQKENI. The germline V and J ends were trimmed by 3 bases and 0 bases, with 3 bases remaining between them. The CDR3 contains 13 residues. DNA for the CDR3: TGTGCCAGCTCACCCAACTCTGGAAACACCATATATTTT. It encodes CASSPNSGNTIYF.

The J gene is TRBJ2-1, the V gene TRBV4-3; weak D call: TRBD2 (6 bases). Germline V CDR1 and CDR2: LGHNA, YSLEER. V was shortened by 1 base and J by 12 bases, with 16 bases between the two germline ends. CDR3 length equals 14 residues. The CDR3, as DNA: TGCGCCAGCAGCCAAGGAGGAGGGTCAGTGGGGCAGTTCTTC. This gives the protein CASSQGGGSVGQFF.

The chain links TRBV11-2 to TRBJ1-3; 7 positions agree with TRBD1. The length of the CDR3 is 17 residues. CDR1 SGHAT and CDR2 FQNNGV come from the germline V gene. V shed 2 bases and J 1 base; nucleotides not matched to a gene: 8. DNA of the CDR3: TGTGCCAGCAGCTTACTCTCGGGCAGGGGGTCTGGAAACACCATATATTTT. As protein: CASSLLSGRGSGNTIYF.

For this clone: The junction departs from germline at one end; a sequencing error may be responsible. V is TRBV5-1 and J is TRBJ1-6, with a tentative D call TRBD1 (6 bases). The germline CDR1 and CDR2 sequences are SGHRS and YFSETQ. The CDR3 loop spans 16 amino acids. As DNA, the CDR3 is TGTGCCAGCAGCCCGAACCTGGGGGCGGGTAATTCACCCCTCCACTTT. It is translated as CASSPNLGAGNSPLHF.

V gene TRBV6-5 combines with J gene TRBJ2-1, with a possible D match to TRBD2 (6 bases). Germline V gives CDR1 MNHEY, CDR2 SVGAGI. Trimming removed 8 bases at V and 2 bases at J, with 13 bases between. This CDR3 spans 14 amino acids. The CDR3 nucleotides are TGTGCCAGCGGGGTGGCGGGACCCTACAATGAGCAGTTCTTC. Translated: CASGVAGPYNEQFF.

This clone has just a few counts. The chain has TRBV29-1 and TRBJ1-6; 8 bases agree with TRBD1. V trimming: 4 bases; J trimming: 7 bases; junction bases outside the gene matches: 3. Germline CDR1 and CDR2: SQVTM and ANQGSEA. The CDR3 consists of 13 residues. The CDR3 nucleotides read TGCAGCGTTGGGACAGGGAACAATTCACCCCTCCACTTT. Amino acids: CSVGTGNNSPLHF. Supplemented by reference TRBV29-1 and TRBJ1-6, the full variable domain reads SAVISQKPSRDICQRGTSLTIQCQVDSQVTMMFWYRQQPGQSLTLIATANQGSEATYESGFVIDKFPISRPNLTFSTLTVSNMSPEDSSIYLCSVGTGNNSPLHFGNGTRLTVT.

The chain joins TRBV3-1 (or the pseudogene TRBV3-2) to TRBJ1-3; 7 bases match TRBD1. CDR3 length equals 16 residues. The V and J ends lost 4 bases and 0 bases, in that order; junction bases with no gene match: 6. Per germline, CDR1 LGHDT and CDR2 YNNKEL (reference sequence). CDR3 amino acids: CASSPSDRASGNTIYF. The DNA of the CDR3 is TGTGCCAGCAGCCCGTCCGACAGGGCCTCTGGAAACACCATATATTTT.

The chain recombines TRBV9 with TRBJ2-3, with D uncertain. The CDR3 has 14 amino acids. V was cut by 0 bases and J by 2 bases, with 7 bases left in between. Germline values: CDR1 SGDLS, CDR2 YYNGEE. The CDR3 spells CASSVGSFTDTQYF. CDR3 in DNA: TGTGCCAGCAGCGTAGGTTCGTTCACAGATACGCAGTATTTT. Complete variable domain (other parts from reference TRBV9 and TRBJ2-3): DSGVTQTPKHLITATGQRVTLRCSPRSGDLSVYWYQQSLDQGLQFLIQYYNGEERAKGNILERFSAQQFPDLHSELNLSSLELGDSALYFCASSVGSFTDTQYFGPGTRLTVL.

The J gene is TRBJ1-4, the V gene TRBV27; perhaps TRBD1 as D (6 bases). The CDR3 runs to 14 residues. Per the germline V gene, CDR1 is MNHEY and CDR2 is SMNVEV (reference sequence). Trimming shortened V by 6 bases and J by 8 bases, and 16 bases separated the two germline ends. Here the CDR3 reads CASRTTGRWEKLFF. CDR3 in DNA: TGTGCCAGCAGGACAACAGGGCGATGGGAAAAACTGTTTTTT.

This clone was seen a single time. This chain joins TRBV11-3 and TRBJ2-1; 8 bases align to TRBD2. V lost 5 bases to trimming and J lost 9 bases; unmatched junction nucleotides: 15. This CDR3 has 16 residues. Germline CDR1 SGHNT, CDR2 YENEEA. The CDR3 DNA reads TGTGCCAGCAGCCCCGTCGGCAGCGGGAGAGGAGGTGAGCAGTTCTTC. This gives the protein CASSPVGSGRGGEQFF.

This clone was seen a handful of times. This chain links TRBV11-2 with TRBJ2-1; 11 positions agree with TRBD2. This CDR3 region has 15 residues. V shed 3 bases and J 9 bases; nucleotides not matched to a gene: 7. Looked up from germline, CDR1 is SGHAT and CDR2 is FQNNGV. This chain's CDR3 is CASSFTSGSSGEQFF. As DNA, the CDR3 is TGTGCCAGCAGCTTCACTAGCGGGAGTAGTGGTGAGCAGTTCTTC. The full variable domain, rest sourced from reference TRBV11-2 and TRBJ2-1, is EAGVAQSPRYKIIEKRQSVAFWCNPISGHATLYWYQQILGQGPKLLIQFQNNGVVDDSQLPKDRFSAERLKGVDSTLKIQPAKLEDSAVYLCASSFTSGSSGEQFFGPGTRLTVL.

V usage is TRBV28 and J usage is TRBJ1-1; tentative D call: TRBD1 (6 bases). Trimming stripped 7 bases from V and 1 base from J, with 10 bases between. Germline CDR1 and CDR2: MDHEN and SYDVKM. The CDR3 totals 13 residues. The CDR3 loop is CASKDRRNTEAFF. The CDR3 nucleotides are TGTGCCAGCAAGGACAGAAGGAACACTGAAGCTTTCTTT.

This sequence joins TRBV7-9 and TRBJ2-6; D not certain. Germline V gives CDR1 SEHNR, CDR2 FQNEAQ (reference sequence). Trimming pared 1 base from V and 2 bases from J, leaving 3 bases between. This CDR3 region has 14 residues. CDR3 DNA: TGTGCCAGCAGCTTAGTAACTGGGGCCAACGTCCTGACTTTC. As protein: CASSLVTGANVLTF.

The DNA of the CDR3 is TGTGCCACCAGCAGAGACGGACAGGGCCGAAACACCATATATTTT. Translated: CATSRDGQGRNTIYF. The chain is built from TRBV15 and TRBJ1-3; the match to TRBD1 covers 8 bases. Trimming took 0 bases from V and 5 from J; bases not matched to a gene: 3. CDR1 is LNHNV and CDR2 is YYDKDF in the germline V gene (reference sequence). The CDR3 loop spans 15 amino acids.

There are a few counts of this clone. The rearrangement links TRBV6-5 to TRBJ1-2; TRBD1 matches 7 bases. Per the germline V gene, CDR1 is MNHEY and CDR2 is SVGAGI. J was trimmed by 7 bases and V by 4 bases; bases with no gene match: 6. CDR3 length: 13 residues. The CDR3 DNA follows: TGTGCCAGCAGTTTGGACAGGACGAGTGGCTACACCTTC. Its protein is CASSLDRTSGYTF.

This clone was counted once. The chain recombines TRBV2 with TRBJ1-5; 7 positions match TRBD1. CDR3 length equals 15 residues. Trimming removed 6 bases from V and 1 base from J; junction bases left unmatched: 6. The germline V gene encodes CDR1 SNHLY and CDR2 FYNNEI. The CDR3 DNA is TGTGCCAGCAGCACTCAGGGGGTAAGCAATCAGCCCCAGCATTTT. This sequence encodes CASSTQGVSNQPQHF.

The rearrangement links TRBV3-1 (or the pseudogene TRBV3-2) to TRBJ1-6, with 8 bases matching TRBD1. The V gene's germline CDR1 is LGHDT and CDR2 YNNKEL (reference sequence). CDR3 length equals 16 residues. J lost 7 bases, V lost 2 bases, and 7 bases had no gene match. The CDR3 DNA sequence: TGTGCCAGCAGCCAACCCCAGGGGGCTGGGAATTCACCCCTCCACTTT. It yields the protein CASSQPQGAGNSPLHF.

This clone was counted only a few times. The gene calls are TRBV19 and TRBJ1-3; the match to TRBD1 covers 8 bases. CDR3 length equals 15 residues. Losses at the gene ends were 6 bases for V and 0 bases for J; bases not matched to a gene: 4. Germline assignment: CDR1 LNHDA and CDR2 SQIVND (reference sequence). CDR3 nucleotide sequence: TGTGCCAGTAGGACAGGGGCAAGCTCTGGAAACACCATATATTTT. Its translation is CASRTGASSGNTIYF.

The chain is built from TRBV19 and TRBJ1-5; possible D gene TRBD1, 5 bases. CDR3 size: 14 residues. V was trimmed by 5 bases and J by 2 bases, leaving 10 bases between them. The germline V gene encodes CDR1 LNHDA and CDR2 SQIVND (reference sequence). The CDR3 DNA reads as TGTGCCAGTAGTGTCCAGACAGGCAATCAGCCCCAGCATTTT. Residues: CASSVQTGNQPQHF.